The rows below give T cell receptor beta chains drawn from one sample of a study of spatial heterogeneity in lung cancer. TCRdb ran MiXCR on the 5' RACE reads and lists one entry per CDR3 protein. The profile shows 82,000 or so distinct CDR3 sequences, over 10% of them singletons. Sequencing was performed on PBMCs, taken at surgery. The receptors derive from a male donor with early-stage non-small cell lung cancer. CDR3s include the opening cysteine and the closing phenylalanine or tryptophan. Each record gives: V gene, CDR3 length, clone size, J gene, D gene, CDR3 DNA, CDR3 protein. The D gene is left open where the match is weak. Some rows mark clone size as missing; the rest say once, few, many or name a class of expanded clone.

TRBV11-3	16	few	TRBJ2-7	.	TGTGCCAGCAGCTTAGATGGCAGGGGACGGTCCTGCGAGCAGTACTTC	CASSLDGRGRSCEQYF
TRBV29-1	13	many	TRBJ1-2	.	TGCAGCGTTTTCGACGGAGCCAACTATGGCTACACCTTC	CSVFDGANYGYTF
TRBV4-1	20	few	TRBJ2-5	.	TGCGCCAGCAGCCAGCTATTCTCCCGGGGCTTAAAGGGGCCCCAAGAGACCCAGTACTTC	CASSQLFSRGLKGPQETQYF
TRBV11-2	14	.	TRBJ2-3	.	TGTGCCAGCAGCCCGTTGGTCGGCACAGATACGCAGTATTTT	CASSPLVGTDTQYF
TRBV12-3/TRBV12-4	11	many	TRBJ2-1	TRBD2	TGTGCCAGCAGTTCTAAGCGGGGCCTGGTATTC	CASSSKRGLVF
TRBV2	13	.	TRBJ2-3	TRBD1	TGTGCCAGCAGTAGGACAGGGGAAGATACGCAGTATTTT	CASSRTGEDTQYF
TRBV5-5	13	.	TRBJ2-5	.	TGTGCCAGCAGGCCTCAGGGGGGAGAGACCCAGTACTTC	CASRPQGGETQYF
TRBV15	15	.	TRBJ2-3	.	TGTGCCACCAGCAGAGCAGGGAGAGGTGCAGATACGCAGTATTTT	CATSRAGRGADTQYF
TRBV7-9	12	.	TRBJ2-7	.	TGTGCCAGCAGCCCCCTAGGGGCCGAGCAGTACTTC	CASSPLGAEQYF
TRBV6-5	14	.	TRBJ1-2	.	TGTGCCAGCAGTTACTCGAAACGGTTCTATGGCTACACCTTC	CASSYSKRFYGYTF
TRBV3-1	14	.	TRBJ2-1	.	TGTGCCAGCAGCCCCCGGGACGGAGGCAATGAGCAGTTCTTC	CASSPRDGGNEQFF
TRBV7-6	13	many	TRBJ2-3	.	TGTGCCAGCAGCTTAAAGCCCGCAGATACGCAGTATTTT	CASSLKPADTQYF
TRBV7-9	14	.	TRBJ2-1	.	TGTGCCAGCAGCTTAGTTCACAGGACCAATGAGCAGTTCTTC	CASSLVHRTNEQFF
TRBV28	16	few	TRBJ1-1	.	TGTGCCAGCAGCGACAGGTCGTACCTTGCTAACACTGAAGCTTTCTTT	CASSDRSYLANTEAFF
TRBV9	15	.	TRBJ2-1	TRBD2	TGTGCCAGCAGCGCGGGACTAGCGGGAAGTCTTGAGCAGTTCTTC	CASSAGLAGSLEQFF
TRBV5-5	15	.	TRBJ1-2	TRBD1	TGTGCCAGCAGCTCCACTCCGGACAGGGACTATGGCTACACCTTC	CASSSTPDRDYGYTF
TRBV29-1	13	.	TRBJ2-7	.	TGCAGCGTTGAGGGGGCGGACGCCTACGAGCAGTACTTC	CSVEGADAYEQYF
TRBV30	14	once	TRBJ2-2	.	TGTGCCTGGAATGGGGCCCTAAGGACCGGGGAGCTGTTTTTT	CAWNGALRTGELFF
TRBV3-1	12	.	TRBJ2-5	.	TGTGCCAGCAGCACTAGAACCGGGACCCAGTACTTC	CASSTRTGTQYF
TRBV7-8	13	.	TRBJ2-7	.	TGTGCCAGCAGCCTTATTAGCTCCTACGAGCAGTACTTC	CASSLISSYEQYF
TRBV5-6	18	.	TRBJ2-6	TRBD1	TGTGCCAGCAGCTTCAGGGACAGGGGGCCCTCTGGGGCCAACGTCCTGACTTTC	CASSFRDRGPSGANVLTF
TRBV10-2	15	many	TRBJ1-5	.	TGCGCCAGCAGTGTTTCGTGGGACTACAATCAGCCCCAGCATTTT	CASSVSWDYNQPQHF
TRBV29-1	13	few	TRBJ2-3	TRBD2	TGCAGCGTTGAAGATCCTATAGCGGGAAAGGAGTATTTT	CSVEDPIAGKEYF
TRBV20-1	14	few	TRBJ2-2	TRBD1	TGCAGTGCACCCACAGGGGGTTCCACCGGGGAGCTGTTTTTT	CSAPTGGSTGELFF
TRBV2	14	few	TRBJ2-7	TRBD1	TGTGCCAGCACCTTAGACAGGGCTATCTACGAGCAGTACTTC	CASTLDRAIYEQYF
TRBV10-2	11	.	TRBJ2-7	.	TGCGCCAGCAGGGACGGCTACGAGCAGTACTTC	CASRDGYEQYF
TRBV5-1	13	.	TRBJ2-3	.	TGCGCCAGCAGCCGACAGGTGGGAGATACGCAGTATTTT	CASSRQVGDTQYF
TRBV3-1	14	.	TRBJ1-5	TRBD1	TGTGCCAGCAGCCCCCAGGGGGGGAATCAGCCCCAGCATTTT	CASSPQGGNQPQHF
TRBV20-1	13	few	TRBJ1-1	.	TGCAGTGCTAGAGAATCAGGGAACACTGAAGCTTTCTTT	CSARESGNTEAFF
TRBV24-1	15	few	TRBJ2-1	TRBD1	TGTGCCACCAGTGATTGGGGACAGGGAACGAATGAGCAGTTCTTC	CATSDWGQGTNEQFF
TRBV11-2	13	few	TRBJ2-1	TRBD2	TGTGCCAGCAGCTTAGCCGGGGGGGATGAGCAGTTCTTC	CASSLAGGDEQFF